This TCR beta chain was profiled in a study of blood T cell repertoires in COVID-19. Study-wide context: Samples came from the United States, Italy and Spain, spanning acute and convalescent COVID-19. PBMCs, B-cell-depleted T cells, or T cells were the source of the cDNA or gDNA that made up the material.

Germline values: CDR1 LNHDA, CDR2 SQIVND (reference sequence). The CDR3 runs 17 residues. The junction had 8 bases not matched to a gene; V was cut back by 6 bases and J by 0 bases. This clone was observed a few times. In the study's own analysis: Estimation of nucleated cell counts relied on the amplification of reference gene primers. TCRdb's copy holds only in-frame clones and misses some; the assay was immunoSEQ multiplex PCR. V, J and clone size are those of that table, while D and trimming were read from the DNA. The table includes about 70,000 clones, around 91% detected once. This TCR was recovered from a man aged 50 to 60 with acute or convalescent COVID-19. The chain carries TRBV19 and TRBJ2-7; TRBD2 matches 13 bases. Sequencing was done on a sample of peripheral blood. This chain's CDR3 is CASRVPGLAGCSYEQYV. As DNA, the CDR3 is TGTGCCAGTAGGGTCCCGGGACTAGCGGGATGCTCCTACGAGCAGTACGTC.